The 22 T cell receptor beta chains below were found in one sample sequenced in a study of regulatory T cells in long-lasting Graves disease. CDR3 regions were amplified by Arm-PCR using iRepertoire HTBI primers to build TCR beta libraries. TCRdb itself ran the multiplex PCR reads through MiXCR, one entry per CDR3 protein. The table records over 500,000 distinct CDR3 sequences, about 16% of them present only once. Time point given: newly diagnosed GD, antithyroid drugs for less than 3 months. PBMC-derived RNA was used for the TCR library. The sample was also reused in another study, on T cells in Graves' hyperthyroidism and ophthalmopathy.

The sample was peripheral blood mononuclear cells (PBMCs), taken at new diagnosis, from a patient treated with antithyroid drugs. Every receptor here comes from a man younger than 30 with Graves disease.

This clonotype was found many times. The CDR3 spells CSATIDSTGNTEAFF. The CDR3 nucleotides read TGCAGTGCTACGATCGACTCGACAGGGAACACTGAAGCTTTCTTT. The chain carries TRBV20-1 and TRBJ1-1; D is possibly TRBD1 (6 bases). Germline V gene data show CDR1 as DFQATT and CDR2 as SNEGSKA (reference sequence). The CDR3 is made up of 15 amino acids. The V end lost 4 bases, the J end lost 1 base, and 16 bases lay between the germline ends.

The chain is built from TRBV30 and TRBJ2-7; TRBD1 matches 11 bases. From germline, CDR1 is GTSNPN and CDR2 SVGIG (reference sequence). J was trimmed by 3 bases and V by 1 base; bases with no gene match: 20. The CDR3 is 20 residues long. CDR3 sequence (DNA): TGTGCCTGGAGTGCGGGAAAGGGACAGGGGGGTGCCCGAACCCTCTACGAGCAGTACTTC. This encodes CAWSAGKGQGGARTLYEQYF. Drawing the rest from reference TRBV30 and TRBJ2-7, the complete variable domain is SQTIHQWPATLVQPVGSPLSLECTVEGTSNPNLYWYRQAAGRGLQLLFYSVGIGQISSEVPQNLSASRPQDRQFILSSKKLLLSDSGFYLCAWSAGKGQGGARTLYEQYFGPGTRLTVT.

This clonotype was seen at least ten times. CDR3 bases: TGTGCCAGCAGTTTACCCCGCCCCCGGACAGGGGGCAGGTCAGATACGCAGTATTTT. Protein: CASSLPRPRTGGRSDTQYF. The rearrangement links TRBV28 to TRBJ2-3, with 11 nucleotides matching TRBD1. The CDR3 has 19 amino acids. Germline V gene data show CDR1 as MDHEN and CDR2 as SYDVKM. Losses at the gene ends were 2 bases for V and 4 bases for J; bases not matched to a gene: 14.

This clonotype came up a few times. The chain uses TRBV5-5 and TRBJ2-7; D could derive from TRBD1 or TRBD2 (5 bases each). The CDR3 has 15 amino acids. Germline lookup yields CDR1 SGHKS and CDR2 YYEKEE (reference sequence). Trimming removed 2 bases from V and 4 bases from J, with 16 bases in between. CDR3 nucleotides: TGTGCCAGCAGCTTTCCCGCCGGGACCCTTTACGAGCAGTACTTC. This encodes CASSFPAGTLYEQYF.

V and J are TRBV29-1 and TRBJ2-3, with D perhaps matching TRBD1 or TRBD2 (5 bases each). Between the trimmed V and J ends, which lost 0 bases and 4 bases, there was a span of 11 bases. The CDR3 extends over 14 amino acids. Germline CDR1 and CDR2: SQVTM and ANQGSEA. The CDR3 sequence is CSVEDPRDADTQYF. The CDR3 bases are TGCAGCGTTGAAGATCCCCGGGACGCAGATACGCAGTATTTT.

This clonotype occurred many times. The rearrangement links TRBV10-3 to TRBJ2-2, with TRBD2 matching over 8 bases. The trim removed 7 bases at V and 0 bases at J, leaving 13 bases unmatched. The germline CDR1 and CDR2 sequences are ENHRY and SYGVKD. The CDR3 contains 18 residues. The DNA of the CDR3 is TGTGCCATCACCGAGGTACCCGTGACTAGCGCGAACACCGGGGAGCTGTTTTTT. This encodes CAITEVPVTSANTGELFF.

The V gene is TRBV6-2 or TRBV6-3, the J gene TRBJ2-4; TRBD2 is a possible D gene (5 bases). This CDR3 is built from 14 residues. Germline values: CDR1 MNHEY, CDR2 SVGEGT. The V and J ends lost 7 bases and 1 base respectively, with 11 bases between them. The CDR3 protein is CASNDGVAKNIQYF. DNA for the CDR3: TGTGCCAGCAACGACGGGGTGGCCAAAAACATTCAGTACTTC.

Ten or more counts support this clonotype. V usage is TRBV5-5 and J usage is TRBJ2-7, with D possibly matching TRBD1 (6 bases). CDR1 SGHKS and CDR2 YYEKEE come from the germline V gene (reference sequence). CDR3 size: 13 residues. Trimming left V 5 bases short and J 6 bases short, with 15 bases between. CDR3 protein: CASRGAGRSEQYF. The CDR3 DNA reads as TGTGCCAGCAGGGGGGCAGGGAGAAGCGAGCAGTACTTC.

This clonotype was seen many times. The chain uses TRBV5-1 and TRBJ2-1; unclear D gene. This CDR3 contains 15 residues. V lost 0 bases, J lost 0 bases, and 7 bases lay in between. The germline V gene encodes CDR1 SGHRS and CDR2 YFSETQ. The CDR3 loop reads CASSLAQYSYNEQFF. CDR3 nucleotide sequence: TGCGCCAGCAGCTTGGCTCAATACTCCTACAATGAGCAGTTCTTC.

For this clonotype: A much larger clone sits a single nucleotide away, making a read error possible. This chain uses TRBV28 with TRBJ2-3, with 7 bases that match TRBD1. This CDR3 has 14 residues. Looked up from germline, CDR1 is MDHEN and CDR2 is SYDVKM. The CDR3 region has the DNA TGTGCCAGCACCCTAGGGGGCCTAACAGATACGCAGTGTTTT. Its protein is CASTLGGLTDTQCF.

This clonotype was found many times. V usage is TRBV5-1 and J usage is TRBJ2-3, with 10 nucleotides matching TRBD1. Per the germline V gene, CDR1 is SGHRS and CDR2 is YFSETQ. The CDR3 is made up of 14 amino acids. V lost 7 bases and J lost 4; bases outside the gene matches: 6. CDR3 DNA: TGCGCCAGCTCCGGGACAGGGGCTGCAGATACGCAGTATTTT. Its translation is CASSGTGAADTQYF.

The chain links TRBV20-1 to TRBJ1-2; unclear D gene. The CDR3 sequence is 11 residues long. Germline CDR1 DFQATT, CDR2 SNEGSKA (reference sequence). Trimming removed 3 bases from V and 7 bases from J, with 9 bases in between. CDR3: CSASTTSGYTF. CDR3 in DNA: TGCAGTGCTAGTACCACCTCTGGCTACACCTTC.

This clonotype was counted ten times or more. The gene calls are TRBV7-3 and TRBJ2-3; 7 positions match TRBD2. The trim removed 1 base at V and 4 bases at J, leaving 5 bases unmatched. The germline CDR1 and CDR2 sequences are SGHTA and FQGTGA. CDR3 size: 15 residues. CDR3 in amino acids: CASSLKLGGADTQYF. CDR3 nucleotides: TGTGCCAGCAGCTTAAAATTGGGGGGGGCAGATACGCAGTATTTT. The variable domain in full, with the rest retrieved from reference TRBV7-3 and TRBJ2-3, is GAGVSQTPSNKVTEKGKYVELRCDPISGHTALYWYRQSLGQGPEFLIYFQGTGAADDSGLPNDRFFAVRPEGSVSTLKIQRTERGDSAVYLCASSLKLGGADTQYFGPGTRLTVL.

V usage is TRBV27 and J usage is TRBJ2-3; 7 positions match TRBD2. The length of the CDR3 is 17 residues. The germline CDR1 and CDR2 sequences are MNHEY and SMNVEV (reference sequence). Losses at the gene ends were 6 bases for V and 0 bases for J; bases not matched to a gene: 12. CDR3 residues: CASSPLSGGVSTDTQYF. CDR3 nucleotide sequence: TGTGCCAGCAGCCCATTGAGTGGGGGGGTGAGCACAGATACGCAGTATTTT.

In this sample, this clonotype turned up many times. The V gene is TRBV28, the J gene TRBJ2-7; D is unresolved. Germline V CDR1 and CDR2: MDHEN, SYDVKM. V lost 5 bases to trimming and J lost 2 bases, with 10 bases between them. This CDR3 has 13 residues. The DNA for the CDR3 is TGTGCCAGCAGTATACCACCCACCTACGAGCAGTACTTC. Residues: CASSIPPTYEQYF.

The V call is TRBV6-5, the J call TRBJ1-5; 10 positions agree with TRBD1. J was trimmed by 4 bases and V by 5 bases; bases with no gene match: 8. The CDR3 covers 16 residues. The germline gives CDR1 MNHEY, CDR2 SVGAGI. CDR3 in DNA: TGTGCCAGCAGTAACTACCGGGACAGGGGTAATCAGCCCCAGCATTTT. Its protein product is CASSNYRDRGNQPQHF.

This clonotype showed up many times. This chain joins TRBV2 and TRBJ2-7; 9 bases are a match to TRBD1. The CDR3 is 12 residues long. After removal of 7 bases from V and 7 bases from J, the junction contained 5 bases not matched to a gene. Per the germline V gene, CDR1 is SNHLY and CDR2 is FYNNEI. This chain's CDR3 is CASMGQGGEQYF. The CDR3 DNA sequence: TGTGCCAGCATGGGACAGGGTGGAGAGCAGTACTTC.

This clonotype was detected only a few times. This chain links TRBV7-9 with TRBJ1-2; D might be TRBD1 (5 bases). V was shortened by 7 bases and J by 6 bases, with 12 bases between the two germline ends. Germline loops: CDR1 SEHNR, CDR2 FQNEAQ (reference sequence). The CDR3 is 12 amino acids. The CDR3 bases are TGTGCCAGCACTCCCCTGGGGGATGGCTACACCTTC. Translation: CASTPLGDGYTF. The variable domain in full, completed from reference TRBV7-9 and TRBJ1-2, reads DTGVSQNPRHKITKRGQNVTFRCDPISEHNRLYWYRQTLGQGPEFLTYFQNEAQLEKSRLLSDRFSAERPKGSFSTLEIQRTEQGDSAMYLCASTPLGDGYTFGSGTRLTVV.

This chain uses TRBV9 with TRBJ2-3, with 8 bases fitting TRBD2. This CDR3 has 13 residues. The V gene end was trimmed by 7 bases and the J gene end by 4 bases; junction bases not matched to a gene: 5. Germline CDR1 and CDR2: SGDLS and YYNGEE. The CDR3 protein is CASAAGGPDTQYF. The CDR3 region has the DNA TGTGCCAGCGCGGCGGGAGGACCAGATACGCAGTATTTT.

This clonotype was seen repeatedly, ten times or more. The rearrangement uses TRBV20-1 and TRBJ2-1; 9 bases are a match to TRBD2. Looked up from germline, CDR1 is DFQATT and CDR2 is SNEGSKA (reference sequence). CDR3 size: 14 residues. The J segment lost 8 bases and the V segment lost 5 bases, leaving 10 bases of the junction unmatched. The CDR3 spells CSARTGTSSDEQFF. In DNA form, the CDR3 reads TGCAGTGCTCGAACCGGGACTAGCAGCGATGAGCAGTTCTTC.

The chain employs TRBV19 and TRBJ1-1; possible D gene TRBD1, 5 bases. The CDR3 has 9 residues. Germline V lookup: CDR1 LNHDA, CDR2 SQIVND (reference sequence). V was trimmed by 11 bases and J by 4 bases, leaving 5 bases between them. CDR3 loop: CAQGTEAFF. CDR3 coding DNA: TGTGCCCAGGGCACTGAAGCTTTCTTT.

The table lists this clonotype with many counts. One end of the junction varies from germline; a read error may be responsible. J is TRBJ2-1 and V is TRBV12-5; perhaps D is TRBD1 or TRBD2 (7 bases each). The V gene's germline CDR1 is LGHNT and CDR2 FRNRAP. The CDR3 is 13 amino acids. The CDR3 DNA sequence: TGTGCTAGTGGGCGACAGGGAGGGAATGACCAGTTCTTC. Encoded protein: CASGRQGGNDQFF.